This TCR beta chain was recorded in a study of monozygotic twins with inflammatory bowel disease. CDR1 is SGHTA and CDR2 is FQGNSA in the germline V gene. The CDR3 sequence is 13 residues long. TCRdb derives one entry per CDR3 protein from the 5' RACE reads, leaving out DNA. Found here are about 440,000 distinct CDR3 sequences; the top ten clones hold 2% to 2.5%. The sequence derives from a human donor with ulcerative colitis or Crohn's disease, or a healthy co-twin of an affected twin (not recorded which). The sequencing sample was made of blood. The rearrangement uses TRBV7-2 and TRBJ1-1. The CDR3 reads CASSAHRYTEAFF.